The T cell receptor beta chain described here comes from a study of regulatory T cells in long-lasting Graves disease. Study-level information: Graves' disease counted as persistent after over 5 years of antithyroid drugs with positive TSH receptor antibodies.

To make TCR beta libraries, researchers used iRepertoire HTBI primers and Arm-PCR of CDR3 regions. TCRdb reprocessed the multiplex PCR reads via MiXCR and lists one record per CDR3 protein. The sample has 700,000 or so distinct CDR3 sequences, approximately 29% seen once. General study points: Accuracy was possibly reduced by small sample size.

Time point of the sample: persistent/refractory GD, antithyroid drugs over 5 years with positive TRAb. RNA from PBMCs was the source of the TCR library. Guidelines of the American Thyroid Association were used to diagnose Graves' disease. As to this clonotype: What it recognizes is unknown.

The starting material was peripheral blood mononuclear cells (PBMCs), obtained when the disease was refractory, from a patient treated with antithyroid drugs. The sequence came from a female donor with Graves disease.

This CDR3 reads CASSSPQGGGSTEAFF. CDR3 coding DNA: TGTGCCAGCAGTTCCCCCCAAGGGGGAGGGAGCACTGAAGCTTTCTTT. The rearrangement joins TRBV12-3 or TRBV12-4 to TRBJ1-1; tentatively, D is TRBD1 (6 bases). V lost 4 bases and J 4 bases, leaving 19 bases between the germline ends. The CDR3 is made up of 16 amino acids.